What follows are 22 T cell receptor beta chains derived from one specimen sequenced in a study of blood T cells in healthy people across ages. Alongside a J-beta primer mix, a sample-barcoded 5' primer served in a second PCR lasting 7 to 11 cycles. TCRdb itself ran the 5' RACE reads through MiXCR, one entry per CDR3 protein. The repertoire holds about 800,000 distinct CDR3 sequences, with about 45% as singletons. The material sequenced was blood. The receptors were sampled from a man older than 75 in good health.

There are a few counts of this clonotype. The gene calls are TRBV12-3 or TRBV12-4 and TRBJ1-5; TRBD1 matches 8 bases. V shed 6 bases, J shed 2 bases, and the junction held 3 bases outside the gene matches. The CDR3 is 14 amino acids. The CDR3 bases are TGTGCCAGCAGCCGGACAGGGCGCAATCAGCCCCAGCATTTT. Translation: CASSRTGRNQPQHF.

The rearrangement joins TRBV7-2 to TRBJ2-3, with 8 bases fitting TRBD2. Germline assignment: CDR1 SGHTA and CDR2 FQGNSA. The CDR3 length is 16 residues. The junction had 8 bases not matched to a gene; V was cut back by 2 bases and J by 4 bases. The CDR3 sequence: CASSLMASGQSDTQYF. DNA for the CDR3: TGTGCCAGCAGCTTAATGGCTAGCGGGCAGTCAGATACGCAGTATTTT.

The V and J genes are TRBV3-1 and TRBJ2-1; 7 positions agree with TRBD2. The V segment lost 3 bases and the J segment 4 bases; nucleotides outside the gene matches: 6. The CDR3 has 15 amino acids. The germline V gene encodes CDR1 LGHDT and CDR2 YNNKEL (reference sequence). The CDR3 is CASSQRDYPYNEQFF. The CDR3 coding sequence is TGTGCCAGCAGCCAGCGGGACTACCCATACAATGAGCAGTTCTTC.

This clonotype was counted between two and nine times. The chain recombines TRBV5-1 with TRBJ2-1; no clear D. The V and J ends lost 4 bases and 7 bases respectively, with 9 bases between them. The CDR3 contains 12 residues. Germline CDR1 and CDR2: SGHRS and YFSETQ. The CDR3 DNA reads TGCGCCAGCAGCATCCGTAGGAATGAGCAGTTCTTC. This gives the protein CASSIRRNEQFF.

The rearrangement uses TRBV5-1 and TRBJ2-5; D is possibly TRBD1 or TRBD2 (6 bases each). The CDR3 consists of 15 residues. Germline V gene data show CDR1 as SGHRS and CDR2 as YFSETQ. The V and J ends lost 3 bases and 2 bases respectively, with 14 bases between them. The DNA of the CDR3 is TGCGCCAGCAGCTCCAGGGGTAGCGGACAAGAGACCCAGTACTTC. Protein sequence: CASSSRGSGQETQYF.

The gene calls are TRBV20-1 and TRBJ2-1; D not certain. Germline V lookup: CDR1 DFQATT, CDR2 SNEGSKA (reference sequence). The CDR3 is 15 residues long. The V and J ends lost 5 bases and 5 bases respectively, with 19 bases between them. This CDR3 is CSAGPRGGPNNEQFF. Here the CDR3 DNA reads TGCAGTGCTGGCCCTCGTGGTGGGCCCAACAATGAGCAGTTCTTC.

This rearrangement joins TRBV20-1 to TRBJ2-3; TRBD1 matches at 10 bases. Germline values: CDR1 DFQATT, CDR2 SNEGSKA (reference sequence). The CDR3 has 16 amino acids. With V trimmed by 1 base and J by 6 bases, 10 bases remained unmatched. CDR3 in amino acids: CSARGDRGHDLDTQYF. For the CDR3, the DNA is TGCAGTGCTAGAGGGGACAGGGGTCACGATCTGGATACGCAGTATTTT.

The CDR3 DNA sequence: TGTGCCAGCAGCCGAGGGGACTCAGAGACCCAGTACTTC. Translation: CASSRGDSETQYF. The chain recombines TRBV7-9 with TRBJ2-5, with D possibly being TRBD2 (6 bases). With 5 bases removed from V and 4 bases from J, the gap between germline ends came to 11 bases. CDR1 SEHNR and CDR2 FQNEAQ come from the germline V gene (reference sequence). The CDR3 length is 13 residues.

V gene TRBV29-1 combines with J gene TRBJ1-1; D perhaps matches TRBD1 (5 bases). The CDR3 is 13 amino acids. V dropped 5 bases and J dropped 0 bases, with 10 bases sitting between them. The germline V gene has CDR1 SQVTM and CDR2 ANQGSEA. The CDR3 is CSVSWGLNTEAFF. In DNA, the CDR3 is TGCAGCGTTTCGTGGGGACTGAACACTGAAGCTTTCTTT.

The table lists this clonotype with a few counts. The gene calls are TRBV6-5 and TRBJ2-6; D gene ambiguous. CDR1 MNHEY and CDR2 SVGAGI come from the germline V gene. The CDR3 has 12 amino acids. V lost 6 bases and J 3 bases, leaving 3 bases between the germline ends. The CDR3 loop reads CASRVGANVLTF. The CDR3 nucleotides read TGTGCCAGCAGGGTTGGGGCCAACGTCCTGACTTTC.

The chain recombines TRBV29-1 with TRBJ1-1; 7 nucleotides match TRBD1. Germline CDR1 is SQVTM and CDR2 is ANQGSEA. The CDR3 is 11 residues long. The V segment lost 7 bases and the J segment 5 bases; nucleotides outside the gene matches: 4. The CDR3 spells CSAHRGTEAFF. As DNA, the CDR3 is TGCAGCGCACACAGGGGTACTGAAGCTTTCTTT.

The rearrangement links TRBV29-1 to TRBJ2-3, with 8 nucleotides matching TRBD2. Germline CDR1 SQVTM, CDR2 ANQGSEA. With V trimmed by 5 bases and J by 1 base, 5 bases remained unmatched. This CDR3 has 14 residues. The CDR3 reads CSVTGTRGTDTQYF. The CDR3 region has the DNA TGCAGCGTTACCGGGACTAGAGGCACAGATACGCAGTATTTT.

A few counts support this clonotype. This chain uses TRBV20-1 with TRBJ2-4, with 9 bases matching TRBD1. Germline V gene sequence: CDR1 DFQATT, CDR2 SNEGSKA (reference sequence). This CDR3 has 14 residues. Unmatched junction bases numbered 8, after V lost 2 bases and J lost 9 bases. The CDR3 sequence is CSARFDRGMIIQYF. DNA of the CDR3: TGCAGTGCTAGATTCGACAGGGGGATGATCATTCAGTACTTC.

CDR3 sequence reads: CASTPSGRTDTQYF. Written as DNA, the CDR3 is TGTGCCAGCACTCCTAGCGGCCGCACAGATACGCAGTATTTT. V and J are TRBV12-3 or TRBV12-4 and TRBJ2-3; 7 bases map to TRBD2. The CDR3 length is 14 residues. V shed 7 bases and J 1 base; nucleotides not matched to a gene: 5.

This clonotype was counted only a few times. The CDR3 bases are TGTGCCAGCAGCCAATTAGGGAACTATGGCTACACCTTC. Protein: CASSQLGNYGYTF. The chain carries TRBV3-1 and TRBJ1-2; D is uncertain. The CDR3 spans 13 residues. Germline V lookup: CDR1 LGHDT, CDR2 YNNKEL (reference sequence). V lost 2 bases and J lost 2, with 6 bases in between.

The chain combines TRBV12-3 or TRBV12-4 with TRBJ1-5; TRBD1 aligns across 7 bases. This CDR3 has 14 residues. The ends lost 6 bases at V and 9 bases at J; junction bases unmatched: 11. For the CDR3, the DNA is TGTGCCAGCAGCCCGGGACAGAGGATGCGGCCCCAGCATTTT. Protein product: CASSPGQRMRPQHF.

This rearrangement joins TRBV5-1 to TRBJ2-1, with TRBD1 matching 7 bases. The CDR3 spans 16 residues. Germline V gene data show CDR1 as SGHRS and CDR2 as YFSETQ. V lost 4 bases, J lost 2 bases, and 9 bases stayed unmatched. The CDR3 coding sequence is TGCGCCAGCAGCAACCGGGACAGAAATGCCTACAATGAGCAGTTCTTC. Encoded protein: CASSNRDRNAYNEQFF.

The V call is TRBV5-1, the J call TRBJ2-2; TRBD1 might be the D (5 bases). The CDR3 totals 16 residues. Germline V gene data show CDR1 as SGHRS and CDR2 as YFSETQ. V dropped 4 bases and J dropped 1 base, with 14 bases sitting between them. The CDR3 sequence: CASSTQGRGNTGELFF. CDR3 in DNA: TGCGCCAGCAGCACCCAGGGCAGAGGGAACACCGGGGAGCTGTTTTTT.

This chain links TRBV12-5 with TRBJ2-3; D is tentatively TRBD1 or TRBD2 (6 bases each). Trimming cost V 8 bases and J 8 bases, with 14 bases left between them. The CDR3 covers 12 residues. Germline CDR1 reads LGHNT; CDR2 reads FRNRAP. This chain's CDR3 is CASRTGGGTQYF. CDR3 nucleotide sequence: TGTGCTAGTAGAACCGGAGGGGGTACGCAGTATTTT.

This clonotype was counted ten times or more. The chain combines TRBV12-3 or TRBV12-4 with TRBJ2-1, with 13 nucleotides matching TRBD2. Unmatched junction bases numbered 4, after V lost 5 bases and J lost 9 bases. The CDR3 extends over 14 amino acids. The CDR3 reads CASSTGLAGAEQFF. The DNA for the CDR3 is TGTGCCAGCAGTACTGGACTAGCGGGAGCTGAGCAGTTCTTC.

This clonotype came up once. The chain combines TRBV12-3 or TRBV12-4 with TRBJ2-2, with D maybe TRBD2 (6 bases). This CDR3 contains 14 residues. V lost 6 bases and J 8 bases, leaving 16 bases between the germline ends. In DNA, the CDR3 is TGTGCCAGCAGGCTTATGAGCGGGCCGGGGGAGCTGTTTTTT. It specifies CASRLMSGPGELFF.

In this sample, this clonotype turned up many times. The chain is built from TRBV7-9 and TRBJ2-3; D is unclear. The CDR3 is made up of 14 amino acids. The V end lost 2 bases, the J end lost 4 bases, and 10 bases lay between the germline ends. Germline V gives CDR1 SEHNR, CDR2 FQNEAQ (reference sequence). CDR3 nucleotide sequence: TGTGCCAGCAGCTTACTGGCTAGAGCAGATACGCAGTATTTT. Residues: CASSLLARADTQYF.